These 7 T cell receptor beta chains came from one sample sequenced in a study of shared clonotypes between healthy human individuals. Sequencing was performed with immunoSEQ multiplex PCR; in TCRdb, only in-frame clones are kept and a portion is missing. Counted here are about 2.1 million clones, 93% occurring once; the ten biggest clones make up approximately 1.6%. Naive CD8 isolation took CD45RO-negative cells positively selected for CCR7 and excluded terminally differentiated effector memory CD45RA+ cells. The sample taken for sequencing was naive CD8+ T cells from PBMCs. These receptors were collected from a man in his late teens or twenties in good health. Some clones in this sample may be carry-over from other donors' samples.

The genes are TRBV28 and TRBJ1-3; D remains unclear. Germline CDR1 reads MDHEN; CDR2 reads SYDVKM. V lost 6 bases and J lost 0, with 15 bases in between. This CDR3 has 16 amino acids. The CDR3 nucleotides read TGTGCCAGCAGCTCCCCGACCGAGAGCTCTGGAAACACCATATATTTT. Residues: CASSSPTESSGNTIYF.

The V call is TRBV4-2, the J call TRBJ2-1, with TRBD2 matching over 8 bases. V trimming: 2 bases; J trimming: 8 bases; junction bases outside the gene matches: 14. The CDR3 loop spans 17 amino acids. Germline values: CDR1 LGHNA, CDR2 YNFKEQ. The chain's CDR3 is CASSQRESAGGFDEQFF. The DNA of the CDR3 is TGTGCCAGCAGCCAAAGGGAAAGTGCGGGAGGATTTGATGAGCAGTTCTTC.

The chain uses TRBV11-3 and TRBJ2-3; D uncertain. CDR1 SGHNT and CDR2 YENEEA come from the germline V gene. The CDR3 has 16 amino acids. The ends were cut back, 3 bases at V and 1 base at J, with 14 bases in the middle. The CDR3 spells CASSFTSDPRTDTQYF. CDR3 in DNA: TGTGCCAGCAGCTTTACTTCCGACCCGCGCACAGATACGCAGTATTTT.

The gene calls are TRBV18 and TRBJ1-2, with a tentative D call TRBD1 (6 bases). V was trimmed by 0 bases and J by 2 bases, leaving 13 bases between them. Germline V CDR1 and CDR2: KGHSH, LQKENI. The CDR3 covers 16 residues. CDR3 residues: CASSPPGGHINYGYTF. The CDR3 region has the DNA TGTGCCAGCTCACCACCAGGGGGACACATAAACTATGGCTACACCTTC.

The rearrangement links TRBV9 to TRBJ1-2; 9 bases are shared with TRBD1. This CDR3 is built from 15 residues. CDR1 is SGDLS and CDR2 is YYNGEE in the germline V gene. J was trimmed by 0 bases and V by 4 bases; bases with no gene match: 4. The CDR3 loop is CASSSRTGANYGYTF. CDR3 coding DNA: TGTGCCAGCAGCTCCCGGACAGGGGCTAACTATGGCTACACCTTC.

J is TRBJ2-7 and V is TRBV11-2; D is ambiguous. Between the trimmed V and J ends, which lost 1 base and 6 bases, there was a span of 16 bases. Germline V gene sequence: CDR1 SGHAT, CDR2 FQNNGV. CDR3 size: 15 residues. The CDR3 DNA is TGTGCCAGCAGCTTAGTATCCGGAAGCTTTGGCGAGCAGTACTTC. It yields the protein CASSLVSGSFGEQYF.

This chain links TRBV27 with TRBJ2-3, with D hard to call. The CDR3 sequence is 15 residues long. V was pared by 2 bases and J by 0 bases, with 9 bases between. Germline CDR1 is MNHEY and CDR2 is SMNVEV (reference sequence). In DNA, the CDR3 is TGTGCCAGCAGTTTAGTCTCCACTAGCACAGATACGCAGTATTTT. It is translated as CASSLVSTSTDTQYF.